Each of the 32 T cell receptor beta chains below was sequenced from the same sample in a study of blood T cell repertoires in COVID-19. Generated by immunoSEQ multiplex PCR, the TCRdb table keeps only in-frame clones and is missing some. The repertoire holds some 260,000 clones, approximately 90% seen once, with 3% in the top ten. What was sequenced was peripheral blood. Every receptor here comes from a man between 18 and 29 years old with active or convalescent COVID-19.

J is TRBJ1-2 and V is TRBV5-1; D is undetermined. V was pared by 5 bases and J by 4 bases, with 6 bases between. CDR1 is SGHRS, CDR2 YFSETQ, per germline. The CDR3 loop spans 11 amino acids. CDR3 coding DNA: TGCGCCAGCAGGGGCCCCTATGGCTACACCTTC. This encodes CASRGPYGYTF.

CDR3 sequence (DNA): TGTGCCAGCAGCCAGGGGGAGGCCCAGTACTTC. Encoded protein: CASSQGEAQYF. V and J are TRBV7-2 and TRBJ2-5; D may be TRBD1 (7 bases). V lost 5 bases, J lost 9 bases, and 10 bases lay in between. The germline V gene has CDR1 SGHTA and CDR2 FQGNSA. The CDR3 has 11 amino acids.

J is TRBJ1-3 and V is TRBV14, with 10 bases lining up with TRBD1. From germline, CDR1 is SGHDN and CDR2 FVKESK. J gave up 0 bases and V 4 bases, and 24 bases lay outside the gene matches. The CDR3 length is 23 residues. The CDR3 spells CASSRKPGQGFIDRGFSGNTIYF. Here the CDR3 DNA reads TGTGCCAGCAGCCGTAAACCGGGACAGGGGTTTATTGATAGAGGATTCTCTGGAAACACCATATATTTT.

The chain employs TRBV19 and TRBJ2-2; D not resolved. Trimming removed 2 bases at V and 5 bases at J, with 3 bases between. The CDR3 has 12 residues. Germline CDR1 is LNHDA and CDR2 is SQIVND (reference sequence). CDR3 amino acids: CASSIRTGELFF. DNA for the CDR3: TGTGCCAGTAGTATACGGACCGGGGAGCTGTTTTTT. The full variable domain, with the rest looked up from reference TRBV19 and TRBJ2-2, is DGGITQSPKYLFRKEGQNVTLSCEQNLNHDAMYWYRQDPGQGLRLIYYSQIVNDFQKGDIAEGYSVSREKKESFPLTVTSAQKNPTAFYLCASSIRTGELFFGEGSRLTVL.

The CDR3 spells CASSTPGQGLYGYTF. CDR3 coding DNA: TGTGCCAGCAGCACTCCGGGACAGGGCCTCTATGGCTACACCTTC. This sequence joins TRBV13 and TRBJ1-2, with TRBD1 matching over 9 bases. From germline, CDR1 is PRHDT and CDR2 FYEKMQ (reference sequence). With 5 bases clipped from V and 4 bases from J, the junction kept 8 bases outside the gene matches. The CDR3 loop spans 15 amino acids.

The J gene is TRBJ2-3, the V gene TRBV2; TRBD1 aligns across 9 bases. The germline CDR1 and CDR2 sequences are SNHLY and FYNNEI. V gave up 5 bases and J gave up 4 bases; unmatched junction bases: 10. The CDR3 consists of 16 residues. This CDR3 is CASSPRTGAASDTQYF. The CDR3 nucleotides are TGTGCCAGCAGTCCAAGGACAGGGGCAGCATCAGATACGCAGTATTTT.

This CDR3 is CAGPPGTEAFF. The DNA for the CDR3 is TGTGCCGGCCCGCCCGGGACTGAAGCTTTCTTT. The genes are TRBV7-9 and TRBJ1-1; D is uncertain. CDR1 is SEHNR and CDR2 is FQNEAQ in the germline V gene (reference sequence). The V end lost 11 bases, the J end lost 5 bases, and 12 bases lay between the germline ends. The CDR3 loop spans 11 amino acids.

This clone has more than one count but fewer than ten. The rearrangement joins TRBV5-1 to TRBJ1-6; TRBD1 is a possible D gene (5 bases). Deletions cut 4 bases from V and 5 bases from J, with 19 bases between. The CDR3 has 17 residues. The germline gives CDR1 SGHRS, CDR2 YFSETQ. DNA for the CDR3: TGCGCCAGCAGCCCGGAGGGGACCCGAGCCGATAATTCACCCCTCCACTTT. This encodes CASSPEGTRADNSPLHF.

J is TRBJ2-1 and V is TRBV9, with 10 bases lining up with TRBD2. The CDR3 loop spans 15 amino acids. Germline V CDR1 and CDR2: SGDLS, YYNGEE. V lost 2 bases and J lost 7; bases outside the gene matches: 6. This CDR3 is CASSVKLAGANEQFF. The CDR3, as DNA: TGTGCCAGCAGCGTTAAGCTAGCGGGAGCGAATGAGCAGTTCTTC. The variable domain in full, completed from reference TRBV9 and TRBJ2-1, reads DSGVTQTPKHLITATGQRVTLRCSPRSGDLSVYWYQQSLDQGLQFLIQYYNGEERAKGNILERFSAQQFPDLHSELNLSSLELGDSALYFCASSVKLAGANEQFFGPGTRLTVL.

This rearrangement joins TRBV11-3 to TRBJ1-1; D is uncertain. Between the trimmed V and J ends, which lost 5 bases and 8 bases, there was a span of 12 bases. CDR1 SGHNT and CDR2 YENEEA come from the germline V gene. CDR3 length equals 12 residues. The CDR3 reads CASSRTVGEAFF. CDR3 bases: TGTGCCAGCAGCCGAACGGTCGGGGAAGCTTTCTTT.

The chain couples TRBV5-1 to TRBJ1-2; D uncertain. The CDR3 loop spans 14 amino acids. Germline CDR1 is SGHRS and CDR2 is YFSETQ. The V end was cut by 0 bases, the J end by 8 bases, with 14 bases between. The chain's CDR3 is CASSLESSTQGYTF. CDR3 nucleotide sequence: TGCGCCAGCAGCTTGGAATCCTCCACGCAGGGCTACACCTTC.

The chain carries TRBV2 and TRBJ2-2; 13 bases are a match to TRBD2. This CDR3 spans 17 amino acids. The V gene end was trimmed by 7 bases and the J gene end by 1 base; junction bases not matched to a gene: 6. Germline lookup yields CDR1 SNHLY and CDR2 FYNNEI. The CDR3 nucleotides read TGTGCCAGCACCCGGGGACTAGCGGGGAAGAACACCGGGGAGCTGTTTTTT. It encodes CASTRGLAGKNTGELFF.

This clone was seen only once. V usage is TRBV5-1 and J usage is TRBJ2-7; 9 positions agree with TRBD2. Per germline, CDR1 SGHRS and CDR2 YFSETQ. V was clipped by 1 base and J by 6 bases; unmatched bases: 8. This CDR3 has 15 residues. Here the CDR3 reads CASSLLAGPGGEQYF. CDR3 in DNA: TGCGCCAGCAGCTTGCTAGCGGGACCGGGCGGCGAGCAGTACTTC. Full variable domain (outside the CDR3, taken from reference TRBV5-1 and TRBJ2-7): KAGVTQTPRYLIKTRGQQVTLSCSPISGHRSVSWYQQTPGQGLQFLFEYFSETQRNKGNFPGRFSGRQFSNSRSEMNVSTLELGDSALYLCASSLLAGPGGEQYFGPGTRLTVT.

The chain has TRBV30 and TRBJ1-1, with TRBD1 identical over 7 bases. CDR3 size: 12 residues. In germline, CDR1 is GTSNPN, CDR2 SVGIG (reference sequence). J gave up 8 bases and V 4 bases, and 7 bases lay outside the gene matches. The CDR3 reads CAWKRDRVEAFF. Here the CDR3 DNA reads TGTGCCTGGAAGCGAGACAGGGTAGAAGCTTTCTTT.

The gene calls are TRBV7-9 and TRBJ2-7; D is possibly TRBD2 (5 bases). CDR3 length: 17 amino acids. The V end was cut by 2 bases, the J end by 0 bases, with 17 bases between. CDR1 SEHNR and CDR2 FQNEAQ come from the germline V gene (reference sequence). CDR3 region: CASSLPSSEASSYEQYF. CDR3 sequence (DNA): TGTGCCAGCAGCTTACCTTCTTCGGAGGCCTCCTCCTACGAGCAGTACTTC.

The chain carries TRBV5-6 and TRBJ1-2; 7 positions agree with TRBD1. The V and J ends lost 0 bases and 4 bases, in that order; junction bases with no gene match: 6. The CDR3 contains 15 residues. Germline values: CDR1 SGHDT, CDR2 YYEEEE. CDR3 amino acids: CASSLGAGGSYGYTF. The DNA of the CDR3 is TGTGCCAGCAGCTTGGGGGCAGGGGGAAGCTATGGCTACACCTTC.

This chain uses TRBV19 with TRBJ2-5; TRBD2 matches 11 bases. J was trimmed by 2 bases and V by 5 bases; bases with no gene match: 7. The CDR3 extends over 16 amino acids. Germline CDR1 and CDR2: LNHDA and SQIVND (reference sequence). The CDR3: CASSVGGTSGQETQYF. The CDR3, as DNA: TGTGCCAGTAGTGTCGGAGGGACTAGCGGACAAGAGACCCAGTACTTC.

CDR3 residues: CASTWGSGAMNTEAFF. Here the CDR3 DNA reads TGTGCCAGTACCTGGGGGTCAGGGGCTATGAACACTGAAGCTTTCTTT. The chain joins TRBV19 to TRBJ1-1; TRBD1 might be the D (6 bases). The CDR3 totals 16 residues. V lost 7 bases to trimming and J lost 0 bases, with 18 bases between them. Germline V gene sequence: CDR1 LNHDA, CDR2 SQIVND (reference sequence).

This sequence joins TRBV20-1 and TRBJ2-4, with 7 bases lining up with TRBD2. CDR1 is DFQATT, CDR2 SNEGSKA, per germline (reference sequence). The CDR3 spans 11 residues. V gave up 5 bases and J gave up 6 bases; unmatched junction bases: 1. CDR3 in amino acids: CSAGRANIQYF. The CDR3 DNA follows: TGCAGTGCTGGGAGGGCAAACATTCAGTACTTC.

The table lists this clone with a few counts. J is TRBJ2-1 and V is TRBV5-1, with 9 bases fitting TRBD2. With 7 bases clipped from V and 9 bases from J, the junction kept 8 bases outside the gene matches. Germline V gene data show CDR1 as SGHRS and CDR2 as YFSETQ. The CDR3 loop spans 13 amino acids. The CDR3 protein is CASRSLAGSEQFF. The CDR3 DNA reads as TGCGCCAGCCGATCGCTAGCGGGGAGTGAGCAGTTCTTC.

The rearrangement links TRBV30 to TRBJ1-4; unclear D gene. The CDR3 consists of 13 residues. Germline CDR1 GTSNPN, CDR2 SVGIG (reference sequence). Trimming took 5 bases from V and 7 from J, leaving 14 bases between them. The CDR3 region has the DNA TGTGCCTGGGGAGGACTTGGGAGTGAAAAACTGTTTTTT. Encoded protein: CAWGGLGSEKLFF.

V is TRBV2 and J is TRBJ1-2; D gene unclear. CDR3 length: 13 residues. Trimming pared 8 bases from V and 4 bases from J, leaving 14 bases between. The germline gives CDR1 SNHLY, CDR2 FYNNEI. The CDR3: CASPPLPGYGYTF. CDR3 coding DNA: TGTGCCAGCCCTCCTCTCCCCGGCTATGGCTACACCTTC.

The V gene is TRBV28, the J gene TRBJ1-3, with D possibly being TRBD1 (5 bases). Germline CDR1 MDHEN, CDR2 SYDVKM. Trimming pared 2 bases from V and 2 bases from J, leaving 10 bases between. The CDR3 sequence is 15 residues long. CDR3 loop: CASSLRGSTGNTIYF. CDR3 DNA: TGTGCCAGCAGTTTAAGGGGATCGACTGGAAACACCATATATTTT.

This chain connects TRBV6-5 to TRBJ1-1; TRBD1 matches 7 bases. Losses at the gene ends were 6 bases for V and 5 bases for J; bases not matched to a gene: 6. The CDR3 is 13 residues long. In germline, CDR1 is MNHEY, CDR2 SVGAGI. CDR3 DNA: TGTGCCAGCAGCCGCAACAGGGGAACTGAAGCTTTCTTT. Translated, it gives CASSRNRGTEAFF.

The chain recombines TRBV7-8 with TRBJ2-5; 12 nucleotides agree with TRBD2. The CDR3 runs 18 residues. V lost 1 base and J lost 5; bases outside the gene matches: 11. The germline gives CDR1 SGHVS, CDR2 FQNEAQ. CDR3 in amino acids: CASSLVFASGGAQETQYF. The CDR3 nucleotides are TGTGCCAGCAGCTTAGTTTTCGCTAGCGGGGGGGCCCAGGAGACCCAGTACTTC. Full variable domain (outside the CDR3, taken from reference TRBV7-8 and TRBJ2-5): GAGVSQSPRYKVAKRGQDVALRCDPISGHVSLFWYQQALGQGPEFLTYFQNEAQLDKSGLPSDRFFAERPEGSVSTLKIQRTQQEDSAVYLCASSLVFASGGAQETQYFGPGTRLLVL.

This chain links TRBV28 with TRBJ1-1; D is perhaps TRBD1 (6 bases). V was cut by 6 bases and J by 4 bases, with 15 bases left in between. In germline, CDR1 is MDHEN, CDR2 SYDVKM. The CDR3 has 14 residues. The CDR3 bases are TGTGCCAGCAGCCTGATGGGGGCGGGCACTGAAGCTTTCTTT. Its protein is CASSLMGAGTEAFF.

The chain couples TRBV2 to TRBJ1-1, with TRBD1 as a possible D gene (6 bases). With 4 bases removed from V and 2 bases from J, the gap between germline ends came to 11 bases. Germline CDR1 and CDR2: SNHLY and FYNNEI. This CDR3 contains 14 residues. The CDR3 DNA follows: TGTGCCAGCAGTGTGGGCAGGGGAAACACTGAAGCTTTCTTT. Encoded protein: CASSVGRGNTEAFF.

Regarding this clone: A read error may account for a junction end that differs from germline. V usage is TRBV3-1 (or the pseudogene TRBV3-2) and J usage is TRBJ2-5, with a tentative D call TRBD2 (6 bases). The CDR3 totals 12 residues. Germline-derived CDR1 and CDR2 are LGHDT and YNNKEL (reference sequence). Written as DNA, the CDR3 is TGTGCCAGCAGCCAAGACTGGGGGGAGCGCCACTTC. As protein: CASSQDWGERHF.

This clone appeared a few times. The chain employs TRBV7-2 and TRBJ2-2; 10 bases align to TRBD2. Germline V gives CDR1 SGHTA, CDR2 FQGNSA. The CDR3 covers 18 residues. Trimming at V came to 1 base and at J to 3 bases, leaving 8 bases not matched to a gene. The CDR3 coding sequence is TGTGCCAGCAGCTTAGGGTTAGCGGGAGGATCCTACACCGGGGAGCTGTTTTTT. Protein product: CASSLGLAGGSYTGELFF.

The chain's CDR3 is CASSPGTASSYNSPLHF. The CDR3 coding sequence is TGTGCCAGCAGCCCAGGGACAGCCAGCTCCTATAATTCACCCCTCCACTTT. V is TRBV13 and J is TRBJ1-6; 7 nucleotides line up with TRBD1. Trimming took 5 bases from V and 0 from J; bases not matched to a gene: 7. The CDR3 has 17 amino acids. Germline V CDR1 and CDR2: PRHDT, FYEKMQ (reference sequence).

The rearrangement uses TRBV6-5 and TRBJ1-5; D is unresolved. Germline CDR1 MNHEY, CDR2 SVGAGI. V was cut by 10 bases and J by 3 bases, with 13 bases left in between. The CDR3 totals 13 residues. Here the CDR3 DNA reads TGTGCCACGTCGGAGGGAACCAATCAGCCCCAGCATTTT. Translated, it gives CATSEGTNQPQHF.

The rearrangement uses TRBV5-4 and TRBJ2-3; D might be TRBD1 (6 bases). Trimming removed 4 bases at V and 1 base at J, with 13 bases between. The CDR3 covers 15 residues. CDR1 and CDR2 (germline): SGHNT, YYREEE (reference sequence). CDR3 in amino acids: CASSAAEGGTDTQYF. The DNA for the CDR3 is TGTGCCAGCAGCGCGGCCGAGGGGGGCACAGATACGCAGTATTTT.